This TCR beta chain was documented in a study of early T cells in non-severe SARS-CoV-2 infection. This clonotype occurred a few times. The CDR3 is made up of 15 amino acids. Trimming left V 2 bases short and J 6 bases short, with 13 bases between. Germline CDR1 reads ENHRY; CDR2 reads SYGVKD. TCRdb redid the calling of the 5' RACE reads with MiXCR, one entry per CDR3 protein. This table has about 75,000 distinct CDR3 sequences, approximately 10% appearing once. V and J are TRBV10-3 and TRBJ2-2; D is unresolved. The source material was whole blood, sampled at baseline. This clonotype was sampled from an adult who was a healthcare worker with PCR-confirmed SARS-CoV-2 infection or an uninfected control (not recorded which). CDR3 DNA sequence: TGTGCCATCAGTGAGCAGGATCCTCAATCCGGGGAGCTGTTTTTT. It codes for CAISEQDPQSGELFF.